The following is a T cell receptor beta chain sequence with its context. Its antigen is unknown. Researchers ran the PCR with 60 Vbeta and 13 Jbeta primers. Libraries were prepared by immunoSEQ multiplex PCR; TCRdb keeps only in-frame clonotypes and omits some of them. This sample contains around 50,000 clones. Unrecorded immune exposures were likely, despite nominal health at sampling. These data belong to a study of cytomegalovirus exposure and HLA in healthy donors. Overall study results and limits: When a later analysis was performed, an Asian-associated ancestry cluster reportedly had fewer N-insertions than the roughly 700-donor mean. It was taken for granted in presence/absence analyses that sequencing depth across donors was roughly uniform. Differences between HLA loci emerged in a later analysis of TCR association rates, with DRB1 most and HLA-C fewest.

Trimming removed 6 bases at V and 5 bases at J, with 17 bases between. The CDR3 runs to 14 residues. Germline V gene lookup returns CDR1 SQVTM and CDR2 ANQGSEA. The sequenced sample was PBMCs. The chain is built from TRBV29-1 and TRBJ2-1, with D possibly TRBD1 on 6 matching bases. The clonotype comes from a female donor in good health and CMV-seronegative. Here the CDR3 DNA reads TGCAGCGTGAAAGGGGGAACTGGGGACAATGAGCAGTTCTTC. Its protein is CSVKGGTGDNEQFF.